This T cell receptor beta chain was captured by sequencing in a study of cytomegalovirus exposure and HLA in healthy donors. The overall study: Among the roughly 380 donors who were genotyped, roughly 85% fell in the genetic ancestry cluster that is associated with self-reported Caucasian donors.

Whole-study findings and limits: A link between a missense DCLRE1C variant and TCR beta V- and J-gene trimming emerged from a later analysis. Donors belonging to an Asian-associated ancestry cluster reportedly showed fewer N-insertions in productive TCRs than the approximately 690-donor mean, according to what a later analysis found.

As concerns this clone: Its specificity is unknown.

J was trimmed by 5 bases and V by 6 bases; bases with no gene match: 12. This CDR3 has 14 amino acids. Germline V gene data show CDR1 as SQVTM and CDR2 as ANQGSEA. PCR used 60 Vbeta primers and 13 Jbeta primers. Clones were sequenced by immunoSEQ multiplex PCR, and TCRdb holds only the in-frame ones, with some missing. The sample has 170,000 or so clones; around 80% are singletons. This TCR was sampled from a woman in her fifties or sixties in good health and CMV-seropositive. The sample consisted of PBMCs. The V gene is TRBV29-1, the J gene TRBJ2-5, with TRBD1 matching 7 bases. CDR3 nucleotides: TGCAGCGTCCCCCTGACAGGGATTCAGGAGACCCAGTACTTC. This sequence encodes CSVPLTGIQETQYF.